Each of the 8 T cell receptor beta chains below was sequenced from the same sample in a study of T cells in Graves' hyperthyroidism and ophthalmopathy. Amplified TCR beta CDR3 regions derived from RNA transcripts. Primed by the HTBI set, a first-round RT-PCR was run on the TCR CDR3. TCRdb re-called the multiplex PCR reads through MiXCR, storing one row per CDR3 protein. The table shows 300,000 to 400,000 distinct CDR3 sequences, with under 15% occurring only once. The sequenced sample was blood. The source of these receptors is a woman aged 18-35 years with Graves' hyperthyroidism.

This clonotype was recorded many times. The chain carries TRBV20-1 and TRBJ1-5, with D uncertain. V lost 3 bases and J lost 6, with 12 bases in between. Germline CDR1 DFQATT, CDR2 SNEGSKA (reference sequence). There are 13 residues in the CDR3. The CDR3 coding sequence is TGCAGTGCTAGCGGGTACCGGGTTCAGCCCCAGCATTTT. Encoded protein: CSASGYRVQPQHF.

In its sample, this clonotype was seen many times. This chain uses TRBV18 with TRBJ2-7; TRBD1 aligns across 8 bases. The CDR3 contains 15 residues. V shed 9 bases and J 2 bases; nucleotides not matched to a gene: 12. CDR1 and CDR2 from the germline V gene are KGHSH and LQKENI. The CDR3 sequence: CASNRFGQGTYEQYF. In DNA, the CDR3 is TGTGCCAGTAATCGCTTCGGACAGGGAACCTACGAGCAGTACTTC.

In this sample, this clonotype turned up many times. The chain employs TRBV5-1 and TRBJ2-7; D ambiguous. From germline, CDR1 is SGHRS and CDR2 YFSETQ. V was cut by 1 base and J by 2 bases, with 10 bases left in between. The length of the CDR3 is 14 residues. The CDR3 loop is CASSLQSETYEQYF. Here the CDR3 DNA reads TGCGCCAGCAGCTTGCAATCGGAGACCTACGAGCAGTACTTC.

The chain combines TRBV20-1 with TRBJ2-3, with 9 positions matching TRBD2. V lost 3 bases to trimming and J lost 1 base; unmatched junction nucleotides: 2. CDR3 size: 14 residues. The germline V gene encodes CDR1 DFQATT and CDR2 SNEGSKA (reference sequence). In DNA form, the CDR3 reads TGCAGTGCTAGCCTAGCGGGGCGCACAGATACGCAGTATTTT. It yields the protein CSASLAGRTDTQYF.

This chain connects TRBV18 to TRBJ1-4; D might be TRBD1 (5 bases). The V end lost 4 bases, the J end lost 1 base, and 13 bases lay between the germline ends. CDR3 length: 16 residues. The germline gives CDR1 KGHSH, CDR2 LQKENI. CDR3 in amino acids: CASSLGGAGTNEKLFF. Written as DNA, the CDR3 is TGTGCCAGCTCACTCGGTGGGGCAGGAACTAATGAAAAACTGTTTTTT.

This clonotype has at least ten counts. The chain employs TRBV7-9 and TRBJ2-7; D not resolved. Germline CDR1 and CDR2: SEHNR and FQNEAQ (reference sequence). V was clipped by 5 bases and J by 2 bases, with 7 bases between them. This CDR3 comprises 12 residues. CDR3 amino acids: CASSGFTYEQYF. In DNA, the CDR3 is TGTGCCAGCAGCGGGTTTACCTACGAGCAGTACTTC.

This clonotype was detected ten times or more. The chain links TRBV2 to TRBJ1-2, with D maybe TRBD1 (6 bases). The CDR3 totals 12 residues. Looked up from germline, CDR1 is SNHLY and CDR2 is FYNNEI. Trimming left V 6 bases short and J 8 bases short, with 13 bases between. The DNA of the CDR3 is TGTGCCAGCAGCGATAACAGGGACGGCTACACCTTC. Residues: CASSDNRDGYTF. Full variable domain (rest looked up from reference TRBV2 and TRBJ1-2): EPEVTQTPSHQVTQMGQEVILRCVPISNHLYFYWYRQILGQKVEFLVSFYNNEISEKSEIFDDQFSVERPDGSNFTLKIRSTKLEDSAMYFCASSDNRDGYTFGSGTRLTVV.

This clonotype was counted ten times or more. The genes are TRBV5-1 and TRBJ2-2, with D perhaps matching TRBD1 or TRBD2 (5 bases each). V lost 0 bases, J lost 3 bases, and 12 bases lay in between. This CDR3 has 16 amino acids. CDR1 and CDR2 from the germline V gene are SGHRS and YFSETQ. The CDR3 DNA follows: TGCGCCAGCAGCTTGGAGGGACGGTTTGACACCGGGGAGCTGTTTTTT. It encodes CASSLEGRFDTGELFF.